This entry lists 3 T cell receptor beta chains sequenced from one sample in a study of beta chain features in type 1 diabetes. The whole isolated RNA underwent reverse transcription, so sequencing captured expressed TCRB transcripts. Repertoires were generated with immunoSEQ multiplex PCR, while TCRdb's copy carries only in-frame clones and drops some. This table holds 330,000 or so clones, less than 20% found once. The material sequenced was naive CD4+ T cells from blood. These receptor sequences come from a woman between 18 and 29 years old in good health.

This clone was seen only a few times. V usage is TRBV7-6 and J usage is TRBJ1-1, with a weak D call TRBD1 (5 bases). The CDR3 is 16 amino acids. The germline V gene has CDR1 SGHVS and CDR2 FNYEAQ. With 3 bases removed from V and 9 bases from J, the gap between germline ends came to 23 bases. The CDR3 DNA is TGTGCCAGCAGCTTTACTCGGCGGCAGGGAGGGCGTAAAGCTTTCTTT. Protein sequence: CASSFTRRQGGRKAFF.

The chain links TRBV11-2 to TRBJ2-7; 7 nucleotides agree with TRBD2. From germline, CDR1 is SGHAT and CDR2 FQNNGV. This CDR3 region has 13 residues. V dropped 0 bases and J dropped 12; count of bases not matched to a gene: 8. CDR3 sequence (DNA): TGTGCCAGCAGCTTAGATCTGGCGGGAGAAGGGTACTTC. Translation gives CASSLDLAGEGYF.

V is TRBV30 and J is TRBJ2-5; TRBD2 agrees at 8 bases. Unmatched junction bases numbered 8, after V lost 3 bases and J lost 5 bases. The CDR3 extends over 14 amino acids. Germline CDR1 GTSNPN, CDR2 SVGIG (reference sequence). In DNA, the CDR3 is TGTGCCTGGAGCCTCCCGGGACTAGGGGAGACCCAGTACTTC. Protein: CAWSLPGLGETQYF.